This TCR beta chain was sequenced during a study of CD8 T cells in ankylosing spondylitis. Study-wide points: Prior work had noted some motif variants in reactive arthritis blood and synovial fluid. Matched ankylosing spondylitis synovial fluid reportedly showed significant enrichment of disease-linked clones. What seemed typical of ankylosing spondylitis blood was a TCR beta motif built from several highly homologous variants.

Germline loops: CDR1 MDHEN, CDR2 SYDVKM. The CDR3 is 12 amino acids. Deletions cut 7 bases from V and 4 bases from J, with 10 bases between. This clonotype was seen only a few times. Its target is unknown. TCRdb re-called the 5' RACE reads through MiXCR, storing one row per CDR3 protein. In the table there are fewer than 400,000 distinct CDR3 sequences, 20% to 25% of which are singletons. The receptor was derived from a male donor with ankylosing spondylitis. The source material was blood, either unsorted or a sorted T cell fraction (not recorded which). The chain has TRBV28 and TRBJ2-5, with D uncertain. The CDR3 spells CASKTTGETQYF. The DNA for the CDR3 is TGTGCCAGCAAGACCACGGGAGAGACCCAGTACTTC.